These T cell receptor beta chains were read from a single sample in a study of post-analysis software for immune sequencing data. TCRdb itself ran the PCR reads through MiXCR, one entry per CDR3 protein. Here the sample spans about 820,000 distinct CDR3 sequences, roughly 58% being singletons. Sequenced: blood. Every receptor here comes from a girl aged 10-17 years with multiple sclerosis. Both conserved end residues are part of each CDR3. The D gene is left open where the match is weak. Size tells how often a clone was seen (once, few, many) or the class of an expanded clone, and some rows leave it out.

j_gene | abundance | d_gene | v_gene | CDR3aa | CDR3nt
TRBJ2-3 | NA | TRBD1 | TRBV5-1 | CASRRKPGQGAREDTQYF | TGCGCCAGCAGGCGCAAACCGGGACAGGGGGCGCGAGAGGATACGCAGTATTTT
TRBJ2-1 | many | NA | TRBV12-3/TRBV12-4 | CASSPGAYNEQFF | TGTGCCAGCAGCCCGGGAGCCTACAATGAGCAGTTCTTC
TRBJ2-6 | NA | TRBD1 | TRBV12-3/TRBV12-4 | CASRARDSPGANVLTF | TGTGCCAGCAGGGCGAGGGACAGCCCCGGGGCCAACGTCCTGACTTTC
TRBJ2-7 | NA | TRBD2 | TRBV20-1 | CSARSAGGYEQYF | TGCAGTGCTAGAAGCGCGGGAGGGTACGAGCAGTACTTC
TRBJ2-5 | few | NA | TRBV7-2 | CASSLVWGAAETQYF | TGTGCCAGCAGCTTAGTTTGGGGGGCGGCGGAGACCCAGTACTTC
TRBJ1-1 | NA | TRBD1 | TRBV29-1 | CSVEGQGRAEAFF | TGCAGCGTTGAAGGACAGGGGAGGGCTGAAGCTTTCTTT
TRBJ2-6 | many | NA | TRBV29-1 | CSVRDSGANVLTF | TGCAGCGTTCGGGACTCTGGGGCCAACGTCCTGACTTTC
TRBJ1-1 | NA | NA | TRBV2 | CASSDSTLNTEAFF | TGTGCCAGCAGTGATTCCACTTTGAACACTGAAGCTTTCTTT
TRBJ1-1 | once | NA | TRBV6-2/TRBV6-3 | CASSIGTPSGAFF | TGTGCCAGCAGTATCGGGACTCCGAGTGGGGCTTTCTTT
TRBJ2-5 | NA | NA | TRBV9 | CASSPPDRGTPQETQYF | TGTGCCAGCAGCCCCCCGGATCGGGGGACACCACAAGAGACCCAGTACTTC
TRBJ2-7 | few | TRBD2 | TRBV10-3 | CAISATGTSGSYEQYF | TGTGCCATCAGTGCAACCGGGACTAGCGGATCCTACGAGCAGTACTTC
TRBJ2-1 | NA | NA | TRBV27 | CASSLRPSEQFF | TGTGCCAGCAGTTTAAGACCCAGTGAGCAGTTCTTC
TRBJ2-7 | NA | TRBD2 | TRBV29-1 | CSVEPSGRGGEQYF | TGCAGCGTTGAACCTAGCGGGAGAGGGGGCGAGCAGTACTTC
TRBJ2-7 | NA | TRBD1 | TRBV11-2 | CASSWTGTGASYEQYF | TGTGCCAGCAGCTGGACCGGGACAGGGGCTTCCTACGAGCAGTACTTC
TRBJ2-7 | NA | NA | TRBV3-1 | CASSQEFKNYEQYF | TGTGCCAGCAGCCAAGAGTTCAAGAACTACGAGCAGTACTTC
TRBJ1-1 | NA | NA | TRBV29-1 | CSADEAFF | TGCAGCGCAGATGAAGCTTTCTTT
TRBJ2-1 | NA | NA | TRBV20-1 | CSARGVRDSYNEQFF | TGCAGTGCTAGAGGCGTCCGCGACTCCTACAATGAGCAGTTCTTC
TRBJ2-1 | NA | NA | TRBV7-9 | CASSPSANFYNEQFF | TGTGCCAGCAGCCCCAGCGCGAATTTCTACAATGAGCAGTTCTTC
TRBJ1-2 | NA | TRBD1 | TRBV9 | CASSPQGTVHGYTF | TGTGCCAGCAGCCCTCAAGGGACAGTTCATGGCTACACCTTC
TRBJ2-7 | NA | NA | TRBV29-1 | CSVETRSYEQYF | TGCAGCGTCGAGACACGTTCCTACGAGCAGTACTTC
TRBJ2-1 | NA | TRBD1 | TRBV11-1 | CASSLEGTGGNDEQFF | TGTGCCAGCAGCTTAGAAGGGACAGGGGGCAATGATGAGCAGTTCTTC
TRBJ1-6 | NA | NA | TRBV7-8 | CASSLAYGGDSPLHF | TGTGCCAGCAGCTTAGCTTACGGGGGTGATTCACCCCTCCACTTT
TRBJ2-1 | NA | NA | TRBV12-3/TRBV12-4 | CASSLGASHSYNEQFF | TGTGCCAGCAGTTTAGGGGCTAGCCACTCCTACAATGAGCAGTTCTTC
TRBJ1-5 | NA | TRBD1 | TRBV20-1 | CSATIPGQGVNQPQHF | TGCAGTGCTACGATTCCGGGACAGGGGGTAAATCAGCCCCAGCATTTT
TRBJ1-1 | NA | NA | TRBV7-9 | CASTGTLNTEAFF | TGTGCCAGCACCGGGACATTGAACACTGAAGCTTTCTTT
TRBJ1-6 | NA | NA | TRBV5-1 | CASSSGPDSPLHF | TGCGCCAGCAGCTCCGGACCGGATTCACCCCTCCACTTT
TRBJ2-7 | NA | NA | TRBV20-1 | CSARGEGQLYEQYF | TGCAGTGCTAGAGGGGAGGGACAGCTGTACGAGCAGTACTTC
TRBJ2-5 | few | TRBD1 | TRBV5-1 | CASKGGGTAQETQYF | TGCGCCAGCAAGGGTGGTGGGACAGCACAAGAGACCCAGTACTTC
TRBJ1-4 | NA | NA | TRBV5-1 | CASSWTTGGTNEKLFF | TGCGCCAGCAGCTGGACGACAGGAGGTACTAATGAAAAACTGTTTTTT
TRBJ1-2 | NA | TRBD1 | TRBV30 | CAWAGTGRGEYTF | TGTGCCTGGGCCGGGACAGGGAGGGGAGAGTACACCTTC
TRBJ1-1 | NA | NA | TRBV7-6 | CASSSARVMNTEAFF | TGTGCCAGCAGCTCAGCAAGGGTCATGAACACTGAAGCTTTCTTT
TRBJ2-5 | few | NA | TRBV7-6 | CASSSSGGPETQYF | TGTGCCAGCAGCTCCAGTGGGGGGCCAGAGACCCAGTACTTC
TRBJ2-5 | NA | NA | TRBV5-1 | CASTLQTGREKTQYF | TGCGCCAGCACCCTTCAGACAGGGCGGGAAAAGACCCAGTACTTC
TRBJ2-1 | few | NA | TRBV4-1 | CASSQDSVEQFF | TGCGCCAGCAGCCAAGATAGCGTTGAGCAGTTCTTC
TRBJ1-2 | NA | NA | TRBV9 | CASSVADRDQPYGYTF | TGTGCCAGCAGTGTGGCTGACCGAGATCAGCCCTATGGCTACACCTTC
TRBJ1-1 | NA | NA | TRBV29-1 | CSVTRGGTEAFF | TGCAGCGTGACGAGGGGAGGCACTGAAGCTTTCTTT
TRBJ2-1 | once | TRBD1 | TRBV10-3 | CAISGGDRGHNEQFF | TGTGCCATCAGTGGGGGGGACAGGGGGCACAATGAGCAGTTCTTC
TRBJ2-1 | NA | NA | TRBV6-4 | CASSDRARSPNEQFF | TGTGCCAGCAGTGACAGGGCTCGCTCCCCAAATGAGCAGTTCTTC
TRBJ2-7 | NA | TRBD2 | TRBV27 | CASSLGRESPSYEQYF | TGTGCCAGCAGTTTAGGGAGGGAATCACCCTCATACGAGCAGTACTTC
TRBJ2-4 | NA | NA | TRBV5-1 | CASSLEGHRVDQQYF | TGCGCCAGCAGCTTGGAGGGACACCGGGTCGACCAGCAGTACTTC
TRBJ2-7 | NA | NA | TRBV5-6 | CAGSYTTSYEQYF | TGTGCCGGCAGCTACACAACAAGTTACGAGCAGTACTTC
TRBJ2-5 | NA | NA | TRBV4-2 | CASSQEVGATQETQYF | TGTGCCAGCAGCCAAGAGGTCGGGGCGACCCAAGAGACCCAGTACTTC
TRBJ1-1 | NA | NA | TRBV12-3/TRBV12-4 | CASRRGAGWYTEAFF | TGTGCCAGCAGACGGGGGGCAGGGTGGTATACTGAAGCTTTCTTT
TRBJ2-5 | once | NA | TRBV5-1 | CASSLAPGDQEPQYF | TGCGCCAGCAGCTTGGCACCGGGAGACCAAGAGCCCCAGTACTTC
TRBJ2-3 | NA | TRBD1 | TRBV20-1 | CSATDRGETDTQYF | TGCAGTGCCACGGACAGGGGGGAAACAGATACGCAGTATTTT
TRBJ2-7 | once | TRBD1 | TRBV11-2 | CASSLGQALITYEQYF | TGTGCCAGCAGCCTGGGACAGGCACTAATTACCTACGAGCAGTACTTC
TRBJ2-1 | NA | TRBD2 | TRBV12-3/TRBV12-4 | CASSLTSGGHNEQFF | TGTGCCAGCAGTTTAACTAGCGGGGGCCACAATGAGCAGTTCTTC
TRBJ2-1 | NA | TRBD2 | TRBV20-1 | CSASLAPRGYNEQFF | TGCAGTGCTTCACTAGCGCCGAGAGGCTACAATGAGCAGTTCTTC
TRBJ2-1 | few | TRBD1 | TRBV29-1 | CSAPGTGQNEQFF | TGCAGCGCCCCCGGGACAGGTCAAAATGAGCAGTTCTTC
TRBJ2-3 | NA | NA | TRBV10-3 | CASLGGIDTQYF | TGTGCCTCCCTAGGGGGGATAGATACGCAGTATTTT
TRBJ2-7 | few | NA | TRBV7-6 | CASSLLSSPGATYEQYF | TGTGCCAGCAGCTTACTCAGCTCCCCCGGGGCAACCTACGAGCAGTACTTC